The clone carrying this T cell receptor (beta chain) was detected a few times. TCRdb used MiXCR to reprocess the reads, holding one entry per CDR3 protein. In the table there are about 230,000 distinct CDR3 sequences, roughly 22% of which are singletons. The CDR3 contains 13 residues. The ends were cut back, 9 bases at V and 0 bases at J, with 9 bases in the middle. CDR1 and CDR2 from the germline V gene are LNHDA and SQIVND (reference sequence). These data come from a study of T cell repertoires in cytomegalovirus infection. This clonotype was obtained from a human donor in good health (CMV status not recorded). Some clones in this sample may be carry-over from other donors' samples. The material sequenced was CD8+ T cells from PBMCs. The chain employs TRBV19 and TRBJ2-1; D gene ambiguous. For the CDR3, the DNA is TGTGCCAGCAGATTGAGCTCCTACAATGAGCAGTTCTTC. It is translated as CASRLSSYNEQFF.